This T cell receptor beta chain appears in the sequencing data of a study of T cell repertoires in cytomegalovirus infection. At the level of the study: It was the public TCR beta signatures that indicated both CMV infection and matching HLA type.

Study-wide findings and caveats: The study found HLA-C-restricted CMV-specific TCR beta clonotypes dominating the ex vivo response. Cumulative frequency (of public TCR beta family members) identified carriers of CMV plus the relevant HLA.

TCRdb reprocessed the reads with MiXCR, giving one entry per CDR3 protein. Here the sample spans about 140,000 distinct CDR3 sequences, under 8% being singletons. This clonotype appeared many times. Its matching antigen is unknown. Looked up from germline, CDR1 is MGHDK and CDR2 is SYGVNS. This CDR3 has 16 residues. V was pared by 4 bases and J by 0 bases, with 6 bases of the junction left unmatched. The clonotype originates from a human donor in good health (CMV status not recorded). Some clones in this sample may be carry-over from other donors' samples. Specimen: PBMCs. This chain links TRBV25-1 with TRBJ1-1; 9 bases are shared with TRBD1. The CDR3 coding sequence is TGTGCCAGCAGTGTGCGGGACAGGGCTATGAACACTGAAGCTTTCTTT. Protein product: CASSVRDRAMNTEAFF.